This T cell receptor beta chain originates from a study of T cell repertoires in cytomegalovirus infection. Overall study context: Public TCR beta signatures marked donors with CMV infection and the matching HLA. Notes on the study in general: CMV carriers having the relevant HLA were flagged by cumulative public TCR beta family frequency. Dominating the ex vivo response were HLA-C-restricted CMV-specific TCR beta clonotypes.

This clonotype was detected a few times. Its target is not known. Using its own MiXCR run on the reads, TCRdb lists one record per CDR3 protein. The sample has 400,000 to 600,000 distinct CDR3 sequences, about 44% seen once. This CDR3 is 14 amino acids long. In germline, CDR1 is ENHRY, CDR2 SYGVKD. V was trimmed by 5 bases and J by 0 bases, leaving 9 bases between them. J is TRBJ2-3 and V is TRBV10-3; perhaps D is TRBD1 or TRBD2 (5 bases each). The sample was cultured PBMCs, taken from culture after CMV antigen stimulation. The sequence was collected from a human donor in good health (CMV status not recorded). Some clones in this sample may be carry-over from other donors' samples. The CDR3 bases are TGTGCCATCAGTCCGGGACGTAGCACAGATACGCAGTATTTT. Amino acids: CAISPGRSTDTQYF.